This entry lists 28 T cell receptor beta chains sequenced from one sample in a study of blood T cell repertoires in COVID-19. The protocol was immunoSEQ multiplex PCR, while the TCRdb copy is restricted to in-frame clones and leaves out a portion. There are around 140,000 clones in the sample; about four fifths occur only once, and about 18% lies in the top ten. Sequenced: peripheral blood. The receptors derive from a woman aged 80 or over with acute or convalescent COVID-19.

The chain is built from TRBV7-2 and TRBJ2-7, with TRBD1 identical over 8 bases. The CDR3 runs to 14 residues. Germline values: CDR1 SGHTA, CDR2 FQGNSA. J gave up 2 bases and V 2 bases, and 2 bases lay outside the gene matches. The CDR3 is CASSLTQGAYEQYF. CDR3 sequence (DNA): TGTGCCAGCAGCTTAACACAGGGGGCCTACGAGCAGTACTTC.

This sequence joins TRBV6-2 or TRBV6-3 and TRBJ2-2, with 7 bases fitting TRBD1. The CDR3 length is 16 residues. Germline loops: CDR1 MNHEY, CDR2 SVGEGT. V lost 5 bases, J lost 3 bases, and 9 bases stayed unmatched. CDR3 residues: CASSQRQGWYTGELFF. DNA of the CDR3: TGTGCCAGCAGTCAGCGACAGGGATGGTACACCGGGGAGCTGTTTTTT.

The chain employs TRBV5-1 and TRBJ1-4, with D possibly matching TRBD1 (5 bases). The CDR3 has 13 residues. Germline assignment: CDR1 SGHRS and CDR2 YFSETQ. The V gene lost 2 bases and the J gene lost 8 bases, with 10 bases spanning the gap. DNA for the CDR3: TGCGCCAGCAGCTTCGGGGGGAGCGAAAAACTGTTTTTT. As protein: CASSFGGSEKLFF.

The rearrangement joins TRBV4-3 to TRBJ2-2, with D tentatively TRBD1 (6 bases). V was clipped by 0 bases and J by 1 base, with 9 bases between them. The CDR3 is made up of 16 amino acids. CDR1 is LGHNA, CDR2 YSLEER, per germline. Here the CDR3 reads CASSQDGGQNTGELFF. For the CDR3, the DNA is TGCGCCAGCAGCCAAGATGGGGGACAGAACACCGGGGAGCTGTTTTTT.

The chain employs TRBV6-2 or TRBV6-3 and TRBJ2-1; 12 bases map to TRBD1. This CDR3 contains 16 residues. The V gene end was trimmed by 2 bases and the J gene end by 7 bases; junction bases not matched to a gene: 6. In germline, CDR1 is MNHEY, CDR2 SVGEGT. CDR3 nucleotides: TGTGCCAGCAGTTACGCGGGACAGGGGGCACTTAATGAGCAGTTCTTC. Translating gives CASSYAGQGALNEQFF.

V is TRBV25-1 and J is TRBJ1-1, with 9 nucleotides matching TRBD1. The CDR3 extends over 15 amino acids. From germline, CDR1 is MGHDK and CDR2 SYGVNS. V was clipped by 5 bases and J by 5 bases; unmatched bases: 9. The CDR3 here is CASSLRDRDATEAFF. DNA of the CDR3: TGTGCCAGCAGTCTGCGGGACAGGGATGCGACTGAAGCTTTCTTT.

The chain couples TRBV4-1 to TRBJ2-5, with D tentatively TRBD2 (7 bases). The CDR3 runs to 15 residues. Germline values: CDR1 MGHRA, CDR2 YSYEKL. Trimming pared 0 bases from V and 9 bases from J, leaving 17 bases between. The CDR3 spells CASSQDKGVRGAQYF. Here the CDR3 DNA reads TGCGCCAGCAGCCAAGATAAGGGGGTACGGGGGGCCCAGTACTTC.

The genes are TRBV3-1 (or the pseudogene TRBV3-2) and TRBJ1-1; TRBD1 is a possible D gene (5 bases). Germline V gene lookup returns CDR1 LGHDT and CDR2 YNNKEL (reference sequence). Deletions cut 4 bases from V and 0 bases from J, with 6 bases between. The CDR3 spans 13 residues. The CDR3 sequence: CASSRGLNTEAFF. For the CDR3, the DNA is TGTGCCAGCAGCCGGGGCTTGAACACTGAAGCTTTCTTT.

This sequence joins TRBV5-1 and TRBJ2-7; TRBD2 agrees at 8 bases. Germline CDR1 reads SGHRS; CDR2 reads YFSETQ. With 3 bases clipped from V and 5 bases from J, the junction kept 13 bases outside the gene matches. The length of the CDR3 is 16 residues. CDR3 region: CASSSGTGGAFDEQYF. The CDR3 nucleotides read TGCGCCAGCAGCTCGGGCACCGGGGGGGCGTTCGACGAGCAGTACTTC.

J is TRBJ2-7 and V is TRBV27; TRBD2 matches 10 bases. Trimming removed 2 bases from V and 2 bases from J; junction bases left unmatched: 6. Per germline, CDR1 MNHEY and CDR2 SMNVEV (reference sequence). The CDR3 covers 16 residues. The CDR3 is CASSLVSAGGPYEQYF. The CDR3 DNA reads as TGTGCCAGCAGTTTAGTTTCAGCGGGGGGGCCCTACGAGCAGTACTTC.

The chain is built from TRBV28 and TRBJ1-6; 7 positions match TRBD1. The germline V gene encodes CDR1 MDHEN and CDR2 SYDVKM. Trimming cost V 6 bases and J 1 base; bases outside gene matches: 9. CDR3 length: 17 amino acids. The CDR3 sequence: CASRASGTASYNSPLHF. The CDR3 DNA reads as TGTGCCAGCAGGGCCTCCGGGACAGCTTCCTATAATTCACCCCTCCACTTT. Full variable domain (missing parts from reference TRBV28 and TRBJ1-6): DVKVTQSSRYLVKRTGEKVFLECVQDMDHENMFWYRQDPGLGLRLIYFSYDVKMKEKGDIPEGYSVSREKKERFSLILESASTNQTSMYLCASRASGTASYNSPLHFGNGTRLTVT.

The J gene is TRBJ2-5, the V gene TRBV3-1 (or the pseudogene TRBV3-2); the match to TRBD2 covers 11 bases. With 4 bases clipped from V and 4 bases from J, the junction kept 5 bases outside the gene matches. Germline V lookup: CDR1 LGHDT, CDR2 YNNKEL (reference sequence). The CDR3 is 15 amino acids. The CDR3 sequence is CASSLRLAGRETQYF. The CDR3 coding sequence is TGTGCCAGCAGCCTTCGACTAGCGGGGAGAGAGACCCAGTACTTC.

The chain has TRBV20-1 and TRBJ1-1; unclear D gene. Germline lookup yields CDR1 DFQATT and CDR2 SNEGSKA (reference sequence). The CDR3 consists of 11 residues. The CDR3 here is CTATGDGEAFF. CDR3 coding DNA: TGCACCGCTACGGGAGATGGTGAAGCTTTCTTT.

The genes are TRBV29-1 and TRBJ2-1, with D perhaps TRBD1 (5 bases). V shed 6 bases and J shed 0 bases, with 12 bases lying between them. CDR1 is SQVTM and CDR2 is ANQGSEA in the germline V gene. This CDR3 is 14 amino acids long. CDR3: CSVYRSLSYNEQFF. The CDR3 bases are TGCAGCGTGTACAGGAGCCTCTCCTACAATGAGCAGTTCTTC.

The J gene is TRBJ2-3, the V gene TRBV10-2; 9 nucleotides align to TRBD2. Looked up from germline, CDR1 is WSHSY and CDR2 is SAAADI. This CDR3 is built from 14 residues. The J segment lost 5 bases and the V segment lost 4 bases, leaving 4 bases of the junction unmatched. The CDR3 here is CASSVAGAEDTQYF. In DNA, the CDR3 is TGCGCCAGCAGTGTAGCGGGAGCTGAAGATACGCAGTATTTT.

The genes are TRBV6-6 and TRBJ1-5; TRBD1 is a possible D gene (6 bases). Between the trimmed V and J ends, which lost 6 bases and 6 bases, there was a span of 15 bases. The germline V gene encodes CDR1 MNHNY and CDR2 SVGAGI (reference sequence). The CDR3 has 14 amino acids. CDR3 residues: CASSPAGGGQPQHF. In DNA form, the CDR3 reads TGTGCCAGCAGCCCGGCGGGAGGGGGTCAGCCCCAGCATTTT.

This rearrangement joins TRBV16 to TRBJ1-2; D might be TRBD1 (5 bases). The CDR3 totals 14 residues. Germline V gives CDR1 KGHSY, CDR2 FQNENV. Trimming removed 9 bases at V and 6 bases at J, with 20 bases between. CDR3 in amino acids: CASRVEGVQNGYTF. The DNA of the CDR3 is TGTGCCAGTCGAGTAGAAGGGGTGCAGAATGGCTACACCTTC.

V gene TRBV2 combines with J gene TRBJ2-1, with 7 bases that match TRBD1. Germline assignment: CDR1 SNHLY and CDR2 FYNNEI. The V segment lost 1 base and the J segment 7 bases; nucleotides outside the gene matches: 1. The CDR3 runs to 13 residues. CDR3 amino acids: CASSEVRGNEQFF. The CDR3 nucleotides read TGTGCCAGCAGTGAAGTCAGGGGGAATGAGCAGTTCTTC. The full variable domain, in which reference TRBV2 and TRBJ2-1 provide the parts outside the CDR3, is EPEVTQTPSHQVTQMGQEVILRCVPISNHLYFYWYRQILGQKVEFLVSFYNNEISEKSEIFDDQFSVERPDGSNFTLKIRSTKLEDSAMYFCASSEVRGNEQFFGPGTRLTVL.

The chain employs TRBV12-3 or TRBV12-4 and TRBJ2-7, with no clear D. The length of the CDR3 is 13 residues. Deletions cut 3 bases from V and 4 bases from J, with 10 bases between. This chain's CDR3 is CASSFALPYEQYF. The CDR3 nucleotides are TGTGCCAGCAGTTTTGCCCTACCTTACGAGCAGTACTTC.

The CDR3 nucleotides read TGTGCCAGCAGGGGGGACAGCAAGCGTCAGCCCCAGCATTTT. This codes for CASRGDSKRQPQHF. The rearrangement links TRBV2 to TRBJ1-5; TRBD1 matches 7 bases. CDR1 and CDR2 from the germline V gene are SNHLY and FYNNEI. The V and J ends lost 6 bases and 6 bases, in that order; junction bases with no gene match: 8. There are 14 residues in the CDR3.

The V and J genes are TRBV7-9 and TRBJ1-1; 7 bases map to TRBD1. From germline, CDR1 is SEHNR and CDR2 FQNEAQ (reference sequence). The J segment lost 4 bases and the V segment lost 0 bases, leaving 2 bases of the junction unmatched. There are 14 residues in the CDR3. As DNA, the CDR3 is TGTGCCAGCAGCTTAGCACAGGGGAGCACTGAAGCTTTCTTT. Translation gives CASSLAQGSTEAFF. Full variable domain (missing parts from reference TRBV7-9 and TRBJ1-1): DTGVSQNPRHKITKRGQNVTFRCDPISEHNRLYWYRQTLGQGPEFLTYFQNEAQLEKSRLLSDRFSAERPKGSFSTLEIQRTEQGDSAMYLCASSLAQGSTEAFFGQGTRLTVV.

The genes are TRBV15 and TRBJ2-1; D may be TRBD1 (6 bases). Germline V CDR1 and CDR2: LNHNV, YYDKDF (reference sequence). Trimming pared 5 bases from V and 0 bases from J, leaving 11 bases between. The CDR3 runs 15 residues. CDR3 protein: CATSYRQASYNEQFF. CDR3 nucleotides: TGTGCCACCAGCTATAGACAGGCCTCCTACAATGAGCAGTTCTTC.

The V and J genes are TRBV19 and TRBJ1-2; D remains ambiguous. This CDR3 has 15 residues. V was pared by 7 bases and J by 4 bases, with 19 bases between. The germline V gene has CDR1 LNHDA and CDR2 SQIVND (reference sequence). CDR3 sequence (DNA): TGTGCCAGTAAAGCTCTGGGCCAGGCGTTCTATGGCTACACCTTC. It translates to CASKALGQAFYGYTF.

The CDR3 DNA reads as TGTGCCAGCAGCTTAGCGGGACAGGGCTATCAGCCCCAGCATTTT. Amino acids: CASSLAGQGYQPQHF. The chain joins TRBV11-2 to TRBJ1-5; TRBD1 agrees at 9 bases. The V segment lost 1 base and the J segment 5 bases; nucleotides outside the gene matches: 3. Germline V gene sequence: CDR1 SGHAT, CDR2 FQNNGV. The CDR3 contains 15 residues. The full variable domain, completed using reference TRBV11-2 and TRBJ1-5, is EAGVAQSPRYKIIEKRQSVAFWCNPISGHATLYWYQQILGQGPKLLIQFQNNGVVDDSQLPKDRFSAERLKGVDSTLKIQPAKLEDSAVYLCASSLAGQGYQPQHFGDGTRLSIL.

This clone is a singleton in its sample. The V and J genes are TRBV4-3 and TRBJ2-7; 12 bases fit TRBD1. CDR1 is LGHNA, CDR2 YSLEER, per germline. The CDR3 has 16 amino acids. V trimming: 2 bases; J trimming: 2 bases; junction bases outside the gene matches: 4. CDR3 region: CASSQIRDRGPYEQYF. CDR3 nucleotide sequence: TGCGCCAGCAGCCAAATCCGGGACAGGGGGCCCTACGAGCAGTACTTC.

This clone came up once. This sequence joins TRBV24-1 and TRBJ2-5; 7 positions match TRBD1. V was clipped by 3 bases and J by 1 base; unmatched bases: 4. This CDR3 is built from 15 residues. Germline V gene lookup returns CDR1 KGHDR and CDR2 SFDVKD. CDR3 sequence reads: CATSDKGQFQETQYF. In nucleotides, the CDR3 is TGTGCCACCAGTGATAAGGGACAGTTCCAAGAGACCCAGTACTTC.

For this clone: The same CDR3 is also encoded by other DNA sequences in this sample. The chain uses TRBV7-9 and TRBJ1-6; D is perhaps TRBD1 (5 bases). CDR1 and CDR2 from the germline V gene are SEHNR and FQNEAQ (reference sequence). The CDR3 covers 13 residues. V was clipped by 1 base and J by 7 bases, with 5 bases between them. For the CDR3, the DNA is TGTGCCAGCAGCTTAGGGGGCAATTCACCCCTCCACTTT. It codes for CASSLGGNSPLHF.

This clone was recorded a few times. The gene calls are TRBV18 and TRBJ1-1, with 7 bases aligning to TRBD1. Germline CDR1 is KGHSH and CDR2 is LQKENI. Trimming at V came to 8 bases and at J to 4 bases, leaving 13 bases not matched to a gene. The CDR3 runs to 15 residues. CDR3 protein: CASTKQGNTVTEAFF. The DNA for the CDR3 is TGTGCCAGCACGAAACAGGGGAATACAGTCACTGAAGCTTTCTTT. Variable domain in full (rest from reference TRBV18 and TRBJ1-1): NAGVMQNPRHLVRRRGQEARLRCSPMKGHSHVYWYRQLPEEGLKFMVYLQKENIIDESGMPKERFSAEFPKEGPSILRIQQVVRGDSAAYFCASTKQGNTVTEAFFGQGTRLTVV.